This T cell receptor beta chain is from a study of shared clonotypes between healthy human individuals. Looking at the study overall: In total, the donors were a couple of women and a few men aged 18 to 49. Overall study results and limits: Generally, naive subsets (rather than memory subsets) showed larger estimated richness.

Naive-designated CD8 cells lacked CD45RO, were positively enriched for CCR7, and omitted terminally differentiated effector memory CD45RA+ cells. The CDR3 is made up of 14 amino acids. Trimming cost V 7 bases and J 1 base, with 14 bases left between them. CDR1 and CDR2 (germline): SGHAT, FQNNGV. On this clone: Its antigen is as yet unknown.

Sorted-subset replicate PCRs used roughly 180 ng DNA, roughly 28,000 T cell genomes. Sequencing was performed with immunoSEQ multiplex PCR; in TCRdb, only in-frame clones are kept and a portion is missing. Among around 2,100,000 clones listed, about 95% were seen once. Sequenced: naive CD8+ T cells sorted from blood. The sequence was collected from a man between 18 and 35 years old in good health. The V call is TRBV11-2, the J call TRBJ2-7, with D perhaps TRBD1 (6 bases). This CDR3 is CASTLWGLSYEQYF. The CDR3 DNA reads as TGTGCCAGCACCCTCTGGGGGCTATCCTACGAGCAGTACTTC. Full variable domain (outside the CDR3, taken from reference TRBV11-2 and TRBJ2-7): EAGVAQSPRYKIIEKRQSVAFWCNPISGHATLYWYQQILGQGPKLLIQFQNNGVVDDSQLPKDRFSAERLKGVDSTLKIQPAKLEDSAVYLCASTLWGLSYEQYFGPGTRLTVT.